These 26 T cell receptor beta chains were all obtained from the same sample, sequenced in a study of T cell clonotyping in hematopoietic cell transplantation. Produced via immunoSEQ multiplex PCR; TCRdb's table is partial and in-frame only. The profile shows approximately 7,200 clones, around 91% of them singletons. Sequencing was performed on PBMCs, taken 30 days after allogeneic stem cell transplant. Every receptor here comes from a female patient in her fifties or sixties who had an allogeneic stem cell transplant from an unrelated donor, so the T cells may come from the graft donor. Some clones in this sample may be carry-over from other donors' samples.

The chain couples TRBV4-3 to TRBJ2-1; 8 bases are shared with TRBD1. V was clipped by 4 bases and J by 10 bases; unmatched bases: 6. The CDR3 is 13 residues long. Germline V gene lookup returns CDR1 LGHNA and CDR2 YSLEER. CDR3 coding DNA: TGCGCCAGCAGCCCGAGGACAGGGCGCGAGCAGTTCTTC. It is translated as CASSPRTGREQFF.

The chain is built from TRBV5-4 and TRBJ2-2; 7 bases align to TRBD1. The CDR3 covers 18 residues. Germline loops: CDR1 SGHNT, CDR2 YYREEE (reference sequence). With 3 bases clipped from V and 4 bases from J, the junction kept 15 bases outside the gene matches. CDR3 coding DNA: TGTGCCAGCAGCTCCGCCCCCTGGACAGGAGGAGGCACCGGGGAGCTGTTTTTT. It translates to CASSSAPWTGGGTGELFF.

The chain is built from TRBV27 and TRBJ1-1, with 7 bases identical to TRBD1. Trimming cost V 4 bases and J 1 base; bases outside gene matches: 9. The CDR3 contains 16 residues. Per germline, CDR1 MNHEY and CDR2 SMNVEV (reference sequence). CDR3 sequence: CASSSQGGSGNTEAFF. DNA of the CDR3: TGTGCCAGCAGTTCCCAAGGGGGCAGCGGGAACACTGAAGCTTTCTTT.

The gene calls are TRBV2 and TRBJ1-2; 7 bases are shared with TRBD1. V shed 6 bases, J shed 4 bases, and the junction held 2 bases outside the gene matches. Germline CDR1 is SNHLY and CDR2 is FYNNEI. The CDR3 contains 12 residues. CDR3 amino acids: CASRRDSYGYTF. The CDR3 bases are TGTGCCAGCAGAAGGGACAGCTATGGCTACACCTTC.

The V and J genes are TRBV30 and TRBJ2-5, with D possibly being TRBD2 (5 bases). Trimming left V 2 bases short and J 7 bases short, with 14 bases between. CDR1 and CDR2 (germline): GTSNPN, SVGIG (reference sequence). The CDR3 contains 13 residues. This CDR3 is CAWSPTGWATQYF. CDR3 DNA sequence: TGTGCCTGGAGTCCCACGGGATGGGCGACCCAGTACTTC.

V is TRBV5-1 and J is TRBJ2-5; 11 nucleotides line up with TRBD1. Germline V lookup: CDR1 SGHRS, CDR2 YFSETQ. Trimming removed 6 bases from V and 5 bases from J; junction bases left unmatched: 9. The CDR3 loop spans 15 amino acids. DNA of the CDR3: TGCGCCAGCAACCTAGGACAGGGGGCGGGCGAGACCCAGTACTTC. It encodes CASNLGQGAGETQYF.

The chain employs TRBV11-2 and TRBJ2-4; D is unresolved. The CDR3 runs to 13 residues. Germline-derived CDR1 and CDR2 are SGHAT and FQNNGV. Trimming shortened V by 5 bases and J by 5 bases, and 10 bases separated the two germline ends. This CDR3 is CASSPGPQNIQYF. The CDR3 bases are TGTGCCAGCAGCCCCGGGCCGCAAAACATTCAGTACTTC. Full variable domain (remainder filled in from reference TRBV11-2 and TRBJ2-4): EAGVAQSPRYKIIEKRQSVAFWCNPISGHATLYWYQQILGQGPKLLIQFQNNGVVDDSQLPKDRFSAERLKGVDSTLKIQPAKLEDSAVYLCASSPGPQNIQYFGAGTRLSVL.

There are a few counts of this clone. The chain links TRBV2 to TRBJ1-6; D gene ambiguous. Germline lookup yields CDR1 SNHLY and CDR2 FYNNEI. The germline V and J ends were trimmed by 4 bases and 9 bases, with 16 bases remaining between them. The CDR3 is 15 amino acids. In nucleotides, the CDR3 is TGTGCCAGCAGTGGGGAGATAACGAGGAGTTCACCCCTCCACTTT. This gives the protein CASSGEITRSSPLHF.

Regarding this clone: One junction end does not reproduce the germline sequence, and a read error may be involved. The chain has TRBV4-1 and TRBJ1-1; 7 nucleotides agree with TRBD1. The CDR3 sequence is 13 residues long. Germline assignment: CDR1 MGHRA and CDR2 YSYEKL. CDR3 amino acids: CASGHEDRPGAFF. In DNA, the CDR3 is TGCGCCAGCGGCCATGAGGACAGGCCGGGAGCTTTCTTT.

The chain combines TRBV6-5 with TRBJ2-7; 8 bases fit TRBD2. V lost 5 bases to trimming and J lost 0 bases; unmatched junction nucleotides: 6. This CDR3 is built from 15 residues. Germline assignment: CDR1 MNHEY and CDR2 SVGAGI. The CDR3 DNA follows: TGTGCCAGCAGTAAGGTAGCGGGGAGCTCCTACGAGCAGTACTTC. Encoded protein: CASSKVAGSSYEQYF.

The gene calls are TRBV2 and TRBJ1-2, with D maybe TRBD1 (5 bases). CDR1 and CDR2 (germline): SNHLY, FYNNEI. Trimming took 6 bases from V and 4 from J, leaving 24 bases between them. There are 17 residues in the CDR3. The CDR3 here is CASSVGVTSGSIYGYTF. The CDR3 DNA is TGTGCCAGCAGCGTAGGGGTCACCTCAGGGAGCATCTATGGCTACACCTTC.

V gene TRBV29-1 combines with J gene TRBJ1-1, with D possibly matching TRBD1 (5 bases). This CDR3 is built from 14 residues. V was shortened by 1 base and J by 1 base, with 10 bases between the two germline ends. Germline CDR1 and CDR2: SQVTM and ANQGSEA. The CDR3 DNA is TGCAGCGTTGAAGTACAGGCCACGAACACTGAAGCTTTCTTT. This codes for CSVEVQATNTEAFF.

The chain combines TRBV6-5 with TRBJ2-7; 7 positions agree with TRBD2. CDR3 length: 13 amino acids. Looked up from germline, CDR1 is MNHEY and CDR2 is SVGAGI. V shed 3 bases and J 9 bases; nucleotides not matched to a gene: 8. This CDR3 is CASSYGDYGLQYF. In DNA form, the CDR3 reads TGTGCCAGCAGTTATGGGGACTATGGGCTGCAGTACTTC.

This chain connects TRBV6-5 to TRBJ1-1; D is uncertain. V lost 2 bases and J 0 bases, leaving 7 bases between the germline ends. There are 14 residues in the CDR3. Germline V gives CDR1 MNHEY, CDR2 SVGAGI. CDR3 sequence (DNA): TGTGCCAGCAGTTACACCCAACTGAACACTGAAGCTTTCTTT. This sequence encodes CASSYTQLNTEAFF.

V is TRBV7-9 and J is TRBJ1-3, with TRBD1 matching 9 bases. The V and J ends lost 5 bases and 9 bases, in that order; junction bases with no gene match: 8. CDR3 size: 14 residues. The germline V gene encodes CDR1 SEHNR and CDR2 FQNEAQ (reference sequence). CDR3 in amino acids: CASSPRDRVSTIYF. DNA of the CDR3: TGTGCCAGCAGCCCCCGGGACAGGGTTTCCACCATATATTTT.

V usage is TRBV19 and J usage is TRBJ1-2, with a possible D match to TRBD1 (6 bases). Trimming took 2 bases from V and 6 from J, leaving 10 bases between them. CDR3 length: 13 amino acids. Germline V lookup: CDR1 LNHDA, CDR2 SQIVND (reference sequence). The CDR3 sequence: CASSITGLDGYTF. In DNA, the CDR3 is TGTGCCAGTAGTATAACAGGGCTGGATGGCTACACCTTC.

V usage is TRBV6-5 and J usage is TRBJ1-2; TRBD1 agrees at 8 bases. Germline lookup yields CDR1 MNHEY and CDR2 SVGAGI. The CDR3 is 14 amino acids. V shed 6 bases and J 8 bases; nucleotides not matched to a gene: 11. DNA for the CDR3: TGTGCCAGCAGGCCCAACCAGGGGGCAGAAGGCTACACCTTC. It yields the protein CASRPNQGAEGYTF.

The V gene is TRBV2, the J gene TRBJ2-7, with D tentatively TRBD2 (7 bases). The CDR3 extends over 17 amino acids. In germline, CDR1 is SNHLY, CDR2 FYNNEI. Trimming pared 6 bases from V and 6 bases from J, leaving 27 bases between. The CDR3 DNA follows: TGTGCCAGCAGCACTCCCCTCTTTGGTGGGGGGGCCAGCGAGCAGTACTTC. Protein: CASSTPLFGGGASEQYF. The complete variable domain, with remaining parts taken from reference TRBV2 and TRBJ2-7, reads EPEVTQTPSHQVTQMGQEVILRCVPISNHLYFYWYRQILGQKVEFLVSFYNNEISEKSEIFDDQFSVERPDGSNFTLKIRSTKLEDSAMYFCASSTPLFGGGASEQYFGPGTRLTVT.

The chain has TRBV2 and TRBJ2-7, with TRBD2 matching 12 bases. The junction had 5 bases not matched to a gene; V was cut back by 6 bases and J by 2 bases. In germline, CDR1 is SNHLY, CDR2 FYNNEI. The CDR3 is 15 amino acids. The CDR3 coding sequence is TGTGCCAGCAGACCTGGACTAGCGGGAACCTACGAGCAGTACTTC. Translating gives CASRPGLAGTYEQYF.

The chain recombines TRBV5-6 with TRBJ2-1; 10 bases are shared with TRBD2. The CDR3 consists of 16 residues. V lost 1 base to trimming and J lost 6 bases; unmatched junction nucleotides: 7. Germline-derived CDR1 and CDR2 are SGHDT and YYEEEE. CDR3 sequence (DNA): TGTGCCAGCAGCTTGACTAGCGGGAAGTCGGTCAATGAGCAGTTCTTC. Its protein is CASSLTSGKSVNEQFF.

This sequence joins TRBV7-6 and TRBJ2-4, with D possibly matching TRBD2 (6 bases). Between the trimmed V and J ends, which lost 10 bases and 3 bases, there was a span of 22 bases. This CDR3 comprises 16 residues. The germline V gene has CDR1 SGHVS and CDR2 FNYEAQ. CDR3 sequence reads: CATSRREPKVKNIQYF. As DNA, the CDR3 is TGTGCCACTTCTAGGAGGGAGCCCAAAGTCAAAAACATTCAGTACTTC.

This clone was found once. In DNA, the CDR3 is TGTGCCAGCAGCTTGGGGCGGGACAGGACTGGGAATGAGCAGTTCTTC. As protein: CASSLGRDRTGNEQFF. J is TRBJ2-1 and V is TRBV5-4; TRBD1 agrees at 8 bases. Losses at the gene ends were 0 bases for V and 7 bases for J; bases not matched to a gene: 9. Looked up from germline, CDR1 is SGHNT and CDR2 is YYREEE (reference sequence). CDR3 length equals 16 residues. Full variable domain (outside the CDR3, taken from reference TRBV5-4 and TRBJ2-1): ETGVTQSPTHLIKTRGQQVTLRCSSQSGHNTVSWYQQALGQGPQFIFQYYREEENGRGNFPPRFSGLQFPNYSSELNVNALELDDSALYLCASSLGRDRTGNEQFFGPGTRLTVL.

This chain joins TRBV14 and TRBJ2-7, with 7 bases identical to TRBD1. The CDR3 covers 18 residues. V dropped 2 bases and J dropped 3; count of bases not matched to a gene: 16. Germline V CDR1 and CDR2: SGHDN, FVKESK. CDR3: CASSQRWTGQFLYYEQYF. The CDR3 DNA reads as TGTGCCAGCAGCCAACGGTGGACAGGTCAATTTCTTTACTACGAGCAGTACTTC.

V is TRBV27 and J is TRBJ1-5; the D gene is possibly TRBD1 (6 bases). This CDR3 has 15 amino acids. Trimming cost V 7 bases and J 4 bases, with 17 bases left between them. CDR1 MNHEY and CDR2 SMNVEV come from the germline V gene (reference sequence). The CDR3 is CASTLRPGANQPQHF. As DNA, the CDR3 is TGTGCCAGCACCCTCCGGCCAGGGGCTAATCAGCCCCAGCATTTT.

The V call is TRBV6-1, the J call TRBJ1-2; TRBD1 is a possible D gene (5 bases). V was pared by 4 bases and J by 2 bases, with 14 bases between. The CDR3 consists of 15 residues. Germline V CDR1 and CDR2: MNHNS, SASEGT. Written as DNA, the CDR3 is TGTGCCAGCAGTGTACGCTCCAGGGAAAACTATGGCTACACCTTC. The encoded protein is CASSVRSRENYGYTF.

The J gene is TRBJ2-3, the V gene TRBV28; D is possibly TRBD2 (6 bases). Per germline, CDR1 MDHEN and CDR2 SYDVKM. The CDR3 is made up of 15 amino acids. V lost 2 bases to trimming and J lost 6 bases, with 15 bases between them. CDR3 protein: CASSLRPNAGDTQYF. CDR3 nucleotides: TGTGCCAGCAGTTTACGGCCCAACGCGGGGGATACGCAGTATTTT.